This passage covers 23 T cell receptor beta chains from one sample sequenced in a study of blood T cell repertoires in COVID-19. The assay was immunoSEQ multiplex PCR, and TCRdb's table has in-frame clones only and misses some. This sample has 65,000 to 80,000 clones, with about 88% found just once. The sequencing sample was made of peripheral blood. Receptor source: a human donor in a cohort sampled during active COVID-19.

V usage is TRBV5-1 and J usage is TRBJ2-3; 8 bases are shared with TRBD2. The CDR3 has 14 amino acids. In germline, CDR1 is SGHRS, CDR2 YFSETQ. V dropped 4 bases and J dropped 4; count of bases not matched to a gene: 5. CDR3 in DNA: TGCGCCAGCAGCCGGAGCGGGAGAGCAGATACGCAGTATTTT. Protein: CASSRSGRADTQYF.

The chain recombines TRBV18 with TRBJ2-7; D is unresolved. The V gene's germline CDR1 is KGHSH and CDR2 LQKENI. Trimming removed 0 bases at V and 3 bases at J, with 18 bases between. The CDR3 has 17 amino acids. CDR3 coding DNA: TGTGCCAGCTCACCACCTTCCGGGTCGTCCGGAAGCTACGAGCAGTACTTC. Its translation: CASSPPSGSSGSYEQYF. The variable domain in full, completed from reference TRBV18 and TRBJ2-7, reads NAGVMQNPRHLVRRRGQEARLRCSPMKGHSHVYWYRQLPEEGLKFMVYLQKENIIDESGMPKERFSAEFPKEGPSILRIQQVVRGDSAAYFCASSPPSGSSGSYEQYFGPGTRLTVT.

This sequence joins TRBV4-1 and TRBJ1-1; no reliable D call. Germline V gene sequence: CDR1 MGHRA, CDR2 YSYEKL. The germline V and J ends were trimmed by 0 bases and 6 bases, with 11 bases remaining between them. The CDR3 extends over 14 amino acids. The CDR3 loop reads CASSQDHAGAEAFF. For the CDR3, the DNA is TGCGCCAGCAGCCAAGATCACGCGGGCGCTGAAGCTTTCTTT.

The chain couples TRBV6-2 or TRBV6-3 to TRBJ2-1; TRBD2 matches 10 bases. The CDR3 loop spans 16 amino acids. J was trimmed by 3 bases and V by 0 bases; bases with no gene match: 2. CDR1 is MNHEY and CDR2 is SVGEGT in the germline V gene. The CDR3 DNA follows: TGTGCCAGCAGTTACTCCGGGACTAGCGTCTACAATGAGCAGTTCTTC. This sequence encodes CASSYSGTSVYNEQFF.

This chain connects TRBV27 to TRBJ1-5; 7 nucleotides line up with TRBD1. Trimming at V came to 5 bases and at J to 8 bases, leaving 3 bases not matched to a gene. The CDR3 runs to 12 residues. Per germline, CDR1 MNHEY and CDR2 SMNVEV (reference sequence). The CDR3 here is CASSEGGKPQHF. In DNA, the CDR3 is TGTGCCAGCAGTGAAGGGGGCAAGCCCCAGCATTTT.

The chain recombines TRBV16 with TRBJ1-1; D remains unclear. CDR1 KGHSY and CDR2 FQNENV come from the germline V gene. This CDR3 is 14 amino acids long. The ends were cut back, 2 bases at V and 3 bases at J, with 10 bases in the middle. The DNA of the CDR3 is TGTGCCAGCAGCCAAGTGACGGGTGACACTGAAGCTTTCTTT. This sequence encodes CASSQVTGDTEAFF.

This chain uses TRBV12-3 or TRBV12-4 with TRBJ1-5; 8 nucleotides align to TRBD1. The CDR3 sequence is 13 residues long. J gave up 5 bases and V 5 bases, and 2 bases lay outside the gene matches. The CDR3 protein is CASSGTGDQPQHF. For the CDR3, the DNA is TGTGCCAGCAGTGGGACAGGAGATCAGCCCCAGCATTTT.

This clone has a single count. The J gene is TRBJ2-7, the V gene TRBV7-2; tentative D call: TRBD1 (5 bases). The CDR3 has 15 residues. Germline V gene lookup returns CDR1 SGHTA and CDR2 FQGNSA. V lost 3 bases and J lost 0, with 12 bases in between. The CDR3, as DNA: TGTGCCAGCAGCTTCGAGACAGCTTCCTCCTACGAGCAGTACTTC. It translates to CASSFETASSYEQYF.

This sequence joins TRBV28 and TRBJ1-2; 8 nucleotides line up with TRBD1. The CDR3 contains 14 residues. Trimming removed 7 bases from V and 4 bases from J; junction bases left unmatched: 8. Germline assignment: CDR1 MDHEN and CDR2 SYDVKM. The CDR3 here is CASTIGQGSYGYTF. DNA of the CDR3: TGTGCCAGCACCATCGGACAGGGAAGCTATGGCTACACCTTC.

This chain joins TRBV29-1 and TRBJ2-1, with TRBD2 identical over 8 bases. V was pared by 6 bases and J by 4 bases, with 5 bases of the junction left unmatched. Looked up from germline, CDR1 is SQVTM and CDR2 is ANQGSEA. The CDR3 is made up of 13 amino acids. In DNA, the CDR3 is TGCAGCGTGCCTAGCGGGTCATACAATGAGCAGTTCTTC. Translation: CSVPSGSYNEQFF.

The table lists this clone with a few counts. The gene calls are TRBV7-3 and TRBJ2-1; 10 bases align to TRBD2. V was pared by 6 bases and J by 0 bases, with 11 bases of the junction left unmatched. The CDR3 extends over 18 amino acids. CDR1 is SGHTA and CDR2 is FQGTGA in the germline V gene. CDR3 DNA: TGTGCCAGCAGAGACCTACTAGCGGGGACTAGCTCCTACAATGAGCAGTTCTTC. It yields the protein CASRDLLAGTSSYNEQFF.

This chain uses TRBV14 with TRBJ2-1, with D tentatively TRBD2 (5 bases). V lost 1 base and J 7 bases, leaving 11 bases between the germline ends. The V gene's germline CDR1 is SGHDN and CDR2 FVKESK. The CDR3 consists of 14 residues. The CDR3 protein is CASSQGTDLNEQFF. The CDR3, as DNA: TGTGCCAGCAGCCAAGGGACGGACTTGAATGAGCAGTTCTTC.

The CDR3 protein is CASSLMKGVRVNQPQHF. DNA of the CDR3: TGTGCCAGCAGTTTAATGAAGGGAGTAAGGGTTAATCAGCCCCAGCATTTT. V usage is TRBV28 and J usage is TRBJ1-5; D call uncertain. Germline assignment: CDR1 MDHEN and CDR2 SYDVKM. Trimming pared 2 bases from V and 4 bases from J, leaving 18 bases between. This CDR3 is built from 17 residues.

The J gene is TRBJ2-1, the V gene TRBV2; TRBD2 aligns across 9 bases. V shed 6 bases and J 8 bases; nucleotides not matched to a gene: 11. Germline V CDR1 and CDR2: SNHLY, FYNNEI. The CDR3 length is 15 residues. The CDR3 reads CASRTGTSPRDEQFF. DNA of the CDR3: TGTGCCAGCAGGACCGGGACTAGCCCTCGGGATGAGCAGTTCTTC.

Notes on this clone: One end of the junction varies from germline; a read error may be responsible. The chain joins TRBV4-1 to TRBJ2-7, with 14 nucleotides matching TRBD2. The CDR3 has 15 amino acids. Germline CDR1 and CDR2: MGHRA and YSYEKL. DNA for the CDR3: TGCGCCAGCAGCCAATCCCTAGCGACCGGGACTAGCGGGAGTTTC. Translation: CASSQSLATGTSGSF.

V usage is TRBV20-1 and J usage is TRBJ2-1; 8 nucleotides agree with TRBD2. V lost 3 bases and J lost 2; bases outside the gene matches: 6. CDR3 length: 15 residues. Germline V CDR1 and CDR2: DFQATT, SNEGSKA (reference sequence). The DNA for the CDR3 is TGCAGTGCTAGTTCCGAGCGGGAGCCCTACAATGAGCAGTTCTTC. Translated, it gives CSASSEREPYNEQFF.

The chain links TRBV28 to TRBJ1-6, with D possibly matching TRBD1 (6 bases). Germline V lookup: CDR1 MDHEN, CDR2 SYDVKM. The CDR3 length is 14 residues. Trimming took off 5 bases at V and 5 bases at J, with 10 bases between the two ends. The CDR3 nucleotides are TGTGCCAGCAGTCGCGGACAGAATAATTCACCCCTCCACTTT. Its translation: CASSRGQNNSPLHF.

The V gene is TRBV27, the J gene TRBJ2-7, with TRBD2 as a possible D gene (6 bases). Trimming took off 5 bases at V and 3 bases at J, with 20 bases between the two ends. The CDR3 covers 16 residues. Germline values: CDR1 MNHEY, CDR2 SMNVEV (reference sequence). CDR3 residues: CASSRDGTRAVYEQYF. CDR3 coding DNA: TGTGCCAGCAGTCGTGATGGGACTCGTGCCGTCTACGAGCAGTACTTC.

The V call is TRBV7-8, the J call TRBJ2-3; 11 nucleotides agree with TRBD2. The CDR3 totals 18 residues. V was pared by 5 bases and J by 2 bases, with 12 bases of the junction left unmatched. Germline V lookup: CDR1 SGHVS, CDR2 FQNEAQ. In nucleotides, the CDR3 is TGTGCCAGCAGCCGTCCGGGACTAGCGGAGGCTTACACAGATACGCAGTATTTT. Protein product: CASSRPGLAEAYTDTQYF.

This chain uses TRBV11-2 with TRBJ2-7, with a weak D call TRBD2 (6 bases). CDR3 length equals 18 residues. V lost 1 base to trimming and J lost 5 bases, with 24 bases between them. Germline V lookup: CDR1 SGHAT, CDR2 FQNNGV. In DNA form, the CDR3 reads TGTGCCAGCAGCTTAGCCGGTCGTGGAGCGGGTCTGGTTGACGAGCAGTACTTC. This gives the protein CASSLAGRGAGLVDEQYF. The whole variable domain, filled in from reference TRBV11-2 and TRBJ2-7, reads EAGVAQSPRYKIIEKRQSVAFWCNPISGHATLYWYQQILGQGPKLLIQFQNNGVVDDSQLPKDRFSAERLKGVDSTLKIQPAKLEDSAVYLCASSLAGRGAGLVDEQYFGPGTRLTVT.

The rearrangement links TRBV6-5 to TRBJ2-1; maybe TRBD2 (5 bases). The CDR3 has 15 amino acids. Germline V gene lookup returns CDR1 MNHEY and CDR2 SVGAGI. V was pared by 6 bases and J by 0 bases, with 12 bases between. The CDR3 protein is CASSVLGSSYNEQFF. The CDR3, as DNA: TGTGCCAGCAGCGTACTAGGGAGCTCCTACAATGAGCAGTTCTTC.

The rearrangement joins TRBV24-1 to TRBJ2-1; 9 bases map to TRBD2. V lost 3 bases and J lost 10; bases outside the gene matches: 9. Germline V lookup: CDR1 KGHDR, CDR2 SFDVKD. This CDR3 comprises 15 residues. The CDR3 loop is CATSDMREGRWEQFF. CDR3 DNA sequence: TGTGCCACCAGTGATATGCGGGAGGGAAGGTGGGAGCAGTTCTTC.

The rearrangement links TRBV27 to TRBJ1-4; possible D gene TRBD1, 6 bases. The germline gives CDR1 MNHEY, CDR2 SMNVEV (reference sequence). This CDR3 region has 15 residues. V lost 7 bases, J lost 1 base, and 13 bases lay in between. As DNA, the CDR3 is TGTGCCAGCACCGCTTCGACAGGAACTAATGAAAAACTGTTTTTT. Residues: CASTASTGTNEKLFF.